The 27 T cell receptor beta chains presented below share a single source sample, sequenced in a study of molecular identifiers for immune sequencing clone quantification. TCRdb reanalysed the PCR reads using MiXCR and keeps one entry per CDR3 protein. The sample includes approximately 550,000 distinct CDR3 sequences, roughly 24% of them seen just once. Sequenced material: naive CD8+ T cells from blood, with Jurkat cell RNA spiked in. Stated subset: FACS-sorted CD8+CD4-CCR7+CD45RA+ naive T cells. These receptors all come from a human donor in good health. Some libraries in this study had Jurkat cell RNA spiked in.

A few counts support this clonotype. The gene calls are TRBV6-2 or TRBV6-3 and TRBJ2-1; D is undetermined. Deletions cut 8 bases from V and 5 bases from J, with 7 bases between. This CDR3 contains 11 residues. Per germline, CDR1 MNHEY and CDR2 SVGEGT. Written as DNA, the CDR3 is TGTGCCAGCGATTCGGACAATGAGCAGTTCTTC. Encoded protein: CASDSDNEQFF.

This clonotype was seen at least ten times. This chain joins TRBV28 and TRBJ2-7; no firm D call. V lost 5 bases and J lost 2, with 7 bases in between. Per germline, CDR1 MDHEN and CDR2 SYDVKM. This CDR3 is 12 amino acids long. The CDR3 region is CASSPSPYEQYF. The CDR3 DNA is TGTGCCAGCAGTCCCTCACCCTACGAGCAGTACTTC.

This clonotype was recorded at least ten times. At one of its ends the junction is not consistent with the germline gene, which may arise from a read error. The V gene is TRBV29-1, the J gene TRBJ2-3; 9 bases align to TRBD2. Germline CDR1 is SQVTM and CDR2 is ANQGSEA. The CDR3 length is 11 residues. As DNA, the CDR3 is TGCAGCGGTGCGCTTGCGGGAGGGCTTATTTTT. Translating gives CSGALAGGLIF.

As for this clonotype: The junction departs from the called germline gene at one end, perhaps through a read error. This sequence joins TRBV7-6 and TRBJ1-5, with 7 bases that match TRBD1. CDR3 length equals 14 residues. CDR1 and CDR2 from the germline V gene are SGHVS and FNYEAQ. CDR3: CASSPQGSSQPQHF. The CDR3, as DNA: TGTGCCAGCAGCCCACAGGGGAGCAGTCAGCCCCAGCATTTT.

This clonotype was seen only once. Compared with germline, one end of the junction differs, possibly owing to a read error. This chain links TRBV19 with TRBJ2-1; 9 bases are a match to TRBD2. Germline assignment: CDR1 LNHDA and CDR2 SQIVND (reference sequence). CDR3 length: 14 residues. The CDR3 spells CASSIYGTSIELFF. CDR3 coding DNA: TGTGCCAGTAGTATATATGGGACTAGCATTGAGCTGTTCTTC.

The chain links TRBV20-1 to TRBJ2-7, with D possibly TRBD2 on 6 matching bases. The CDR3 length is 15 residues. Germline CDR1 and CDR2: DFQATT and SNEGSKA (reference sequence). The V end lost 0 bases, the J end lost 5 bases, and 17 bases lay between the germline ends. CDR3 in amino acids: CSAREPLGGIDEQYF. For the CDR3, the DNA is TGCAGTGCTAGAGAGCCCCTGGGGGGTATCGACGAGCAGTACTTC.

The chain joins TRBV11-2 to TRBJ1-5; D is unresolved. V lost 1 base and J 0 bases, leaving 13 bases between the germline ends. This CDR3 comprises 17 residues. From germline, CDR1 is SGHAT and CDR2 FQNNGV. CDR3 sequence: CASSLVSGTYSNQPQHF. The CDR3, as DNA: TGTGCCAGCAGCTTAGTATCCGGAACTTATAGCAATCAGCCCCAGCATTTT.

In its sample, this clonotype was seen many times. The chain recombines TRBV7-9 with TRBJ2-5, with 7 bases identical to TRBD1. Germline CDR1 SEHNR, CDR2 FQNEAQ (reference sequence). This CDR3 region has 15 residues. Trimming removed 5 bases from V and 5 bases from J; junction bases left unmatched: 11. DNA for the CDR3: TGTGCCAGCAGCAACACAGGGGCCTCCGCGGAGACCCAGTACTTC. This translates into CASSNTGASAETQYF.

A few counts support this clonotype. This chain joins TRBV6-2 or TRBV6-3 and TRBJ2-5, with 14 bases matching TRBD2. The CDR3 spans 17 residues. Germline-derived CDR1 and CDR2 are MNHEY and SVGEGT. V lost 6 bases and J lost 0; bases outside the gene matches: 6. In DNA, the CDR3 is TGTGCCAGCAGCTCCGGGACTAGCGGGGGTTACCAAGAGACCCAGTACTTC. It is translated as CASSSGTSGGYQETQYF.

This chain uses TRBV12-5 with TRBJ2-5, with TRBD1 as a possible D gene (6 bases). The germline V gene has CDR1 LGHNT and CDR2 FRNRAP. This CDR3 has 15 residues. V shed 2 bases and J shed 0 bases, with 10 bases lying between them. The chain's CDR3 is CASGLSTGYQETQYF. The CDR3 DNA sequence: TGTGCTAGTGGTTTGTCTACAGGGTACCAAGAGACCCAGTACTTC.

This clonotype was counted a few times. With a much larger clone just one base away, this may be a read error. The rearrangement joins TRBV7-8 to TRBJ1-2; a weak D match, TRBD1 (5 bases). CDR3 length: 14 amino acids. From germline, CDR1 is SGHVS and CDR2 FQNEAQ. CDR3 bases: TGTACCAGCAGCCCCGTAAGAGACAGCTATGGCTACACCTTC. Translating gives CTSSPVRDSYGYTF.

About this clonotype itself: Germline and junction disagree at one end, which may indicate a read error. The gene calls are TRBV10-2 and TRBJ1-5; D uncertain. Germline V gene lookup returns CDR1 WSHSY and CDR2 SAAADI. The CDR3 is made up of 15 amino acids. The CDR3 protein is CARSDVWVVAPPPPF. CDR3 coding DNA: TGCGCCCGCAGTGATGTGTGGGTTGTTGCTCCGCCCCCGCCTTTT.

In this sample, this clonotype turned up a few times. The chain links TRBV7-9 to TRBJ2-1, with 7 nucleotides matching TRBD1. Germline CDR1 and CDR2: SEHNR and FQNEAQ (reference sequence). With 4 bases clipped from V and 3 bases from J, the junction kept 12 bases outside the gene matches. This CDR3 spans 17 amino acids. The CDR3 loop reads CASSYAPGQSHYNEQFF. CDR3 bases: TGTGCCAGCAGCTATGCTCCGGGACAGAGCCACTACAATGAGCAGTTCTTC. The entire variable domain, with the rest obtained from reference TRBV7-9 and TRBJ2-1, is as follows: DTGVSQNPRHKITKRGQNVTFRCDPISEHNRLYWYRQTLGQGPEFLTYFQNEAQLEKSRLLSDRFSAERPKGSFSTLEIQRTEQGDSAMYLCASSYAPGQSHYNEQFFGPGTRLTVL.

The rearrangement links TRBV7-6 to TRBJ2-3; D is possibly TRBD1 or TRBD2 (7 bases each). V dropped 4 bases and J dropped 8 bases, with 25 bases sitting between them. Germline lookup yields CDR1 SGHVS and CDR2 FNYEAQ. This CDR3 comprises 17 residues. In DNA, the CDR3 is TGTGCCAGCAGCTCCTTAAGGGGGCGGGAGCTCCCAGGTACGCAGTATTTT. This translates into CASSSLRGRELPGTQYF.

This clonotype appeared a few times. The chain combines TRBV15 with TRBJ2-1; 9 positions match TRBD2. CDR3 size: 15 residues. Germline assignment: CDR1 LNHNV and CDR2 YYDKDF (reference sequence). Trimming cost V 1 base and J 4 bases; bases outside gene matches: 2. The CDR3 DNA reads as TGTGCCACCAGCAGAGTAGCGGGGGAATACAATGAGCAGTTCTTC. Translated, it gives CATSRVAGEYNEQFF.

This clonotype was observed many times. The chain is built from TRBV7-9 and TRBJ2-3, with TRBD1 as a possible D gene (5 bases). Deletions cut 5 bases from V and 2 bases from J, with 17 bases between. The CDR3 is 16 residues long. Germline V gene data show CDR1 as SEHNR and CDR2 as FQNEAQ (reference sequence). The CDR3 spells CASSLLTAPATDTQYF. DNA for the CDR3: TGTGCCAGCAGCCTCTTGACAGCTCCCGCCACAGATACGCAGTATTTT.

This clonotype was observed many times. V and J are TRBV6-2 or TRBV6-3 and TRBJ2-3, with D uncertain. Trimming took 2 bases from V and 4 from J, leaving 13 bases between them. Germline V gene lookup returns CDR1 MNHEY and CDR2 SVGEGT. CDR3 length equals 15 residues. This CDR3 is CASSYAGPRSDTQYF. The CDR3 DNA sequence: TGTGCCAGCAGTTACGCAGGACCCCGCTCAGATACGCAGTATTTT.

Concerning this clonotype: A much more abundant neighbour one base away suggests this may be a read error. The chain recombines TRBV6-1 with TRBJ2-7, with TRBD1 matching over 8 bases. The J call could be wrong; TRBJ2-1 is a better fit for the DNA end. The CDR3 runs to 12 residues. Germline CDR1 and CDR2: MNHNS and SASEGT. The CDR3 DNA reads TGTGCCAGCAGGGTACAGGGGGACGAGCAGTTCTTC. Amino acid sequence: CASRVQGDEQFF.

V is TRBV6-1 and J is TRBJ2-2; 8 nucleotides match TRBD1. V lost 6 bases and J lost 0; bases outside the gene matches: 6. From germline, CDR1 is MNHNS and CDR2 SASEGT. There are 16 residues in the CDR3. The CDR3 DNA sequence: TGTGCCAGCAGCTTTGGACAGGGCGCGAACACCGGGGAGCTGTTTTTT. Translating gives CASSFGQGANTGELFF.

This clonotype was detected only a few times. The genes are TRBV21-1 and TRBJ2-3; TRBD2 is taken as the D call from the table, unchecked against the DNA. TRBV21-1 is a listed pseudogene. There are 15 residues in the CDR3. The CDR3 loop is CASSIGLAGRYTQYF. CDR3 nucleotides: TGTGCCAGCAGCATCGGACTAGCGGGGAGGTATACGCAGTATTTT.

The chain employs TRBV6-5 and TRBJ2-7, with 12 bases identical to TRBD2. Germline-derived CDR1 and CDR2 are MNHEY and SVGAGI. Trimming removed 10 bases from V and 9 bases from J; junction bases left unmatched: 13. The CDR3 has 14 residues. The CDR3 sequence: CATTSGRMVGGQYF. The CDR3 coding sequence is TGTGCCACGACTAGCGGGAGAATGGTCGGCGGGCAGTACTTC.

In regard to this clonotype: A single base separates this from a much larger clone, so it may be a read error. The CDR3 loop reads CASSSRTGSYTEAFF. CDR3 nucleotides: TGTGCCAGCAGCTCTAGGACAGGGTCTTACACTGAAGCTTTCTTT. V usage is TRBV7-3 and J usage is TRBJ1-1; the match to TRBD1 covers 8 bases. CDR1 SGHTA and CDR2 FQGTGA come from the germline V gene. V dropped 4 bases and J dropped 3; count of bases not matched to a gene: 7. This CDR3 is built from 15 residues.

The sample holds a few counts of this clonotype. The chain uses TRBV30 and TRBJ1-2; D gene uncertain. The CDR3 spans 12 residues. V was trimmed by 1 base and J by 2 bases, leaving 5 bases between them. Germline loops: CDR1 GTSNPN, CDR2 SVGIG (reference sequence). Written as DNA, the CDR3 is TGTGCCTGGAGTGAAGGGAACTATGGCTACACCTTC. Translation gives CAWSEGNYGYTF.

This clonotype occurred a few times. The J gene is TRBJ2-3, the V gene TRBV6-5; D perhaps matches TRBD2 (5 bases). The CDR3 runs 16 residues. Germline loops: CDR1 MNHEY, CDR2 SVGAGI. V lost 0 bases to trimming and J lost 4 bases, with 14 bases between them. CDR3 in DNA: TGTGCCAGCAGTTACTCGACTAACCCCAGCGCAGATACGCAGTATTTT. This sequence encodes CASSYSTNPSADTQYF.

Only a few counts were recorded for this clonotype. J is TRBJ2-1 and V is TRBV12-5, with D hard to call. Germline V gene data show CDR1 as LGHNT and CDR2 as FRNRAP. The V and J ends lost 6 bases and 1 base respectively, with 4 bases between them. This CDR3 contains 12 residues. CDR3 loop: CASGLSYNEQFF. CDR3 nucleotide sequence: TGTGCTAGTGGCCTGTCCTACAATGAGCAGTTCTTC.

This clonotype has only a few counts. The chain combines TRBV27 with TRBJ2-3, with a weak D call TRBD2 (5 bases). The germline CDR1 and CDR2 sequences are MNHEY and SMNVEV (reference sequence). The CDR3 is 16 residues long. V lost 6 bases, J lost 0 bases, and 16 bases lay in between. The CDR3 bases are TGTGCCAGCAGCCCGACTCAACTAGTGAGCACAGATACGCAGTATTTT. Protein product: CASSPTQLVSTDTQYF.

This clonotype was seen a handful of times. This chain joins TRBV29-1 and TRBJ1-2; D is ambiguous. Germline assignment: CDR1 SQVTM and CDR2 ANQGSEA. V gave up 4 bases and J gave up 5 bases, with 20 bases separating them. This CDR3 comprises 15 residues. CDR3 DNA sequence: TGCAGCGTTGCAAGTTGGGAGGCGGTAATTTATGGCTACACCTTC. Amino acid sequence: CSVASWEAVIYGYTF.